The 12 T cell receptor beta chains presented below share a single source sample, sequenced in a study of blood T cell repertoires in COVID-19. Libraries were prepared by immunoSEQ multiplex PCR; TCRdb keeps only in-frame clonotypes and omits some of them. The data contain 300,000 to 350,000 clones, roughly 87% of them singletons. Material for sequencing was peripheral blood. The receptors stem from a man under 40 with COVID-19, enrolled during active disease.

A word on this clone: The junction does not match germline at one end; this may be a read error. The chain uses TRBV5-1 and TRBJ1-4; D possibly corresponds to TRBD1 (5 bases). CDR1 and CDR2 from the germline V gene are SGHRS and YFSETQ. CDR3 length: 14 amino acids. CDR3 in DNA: TGCGCCAGCCGCCGGCAGGGAACTCATGAAAAACTGTTTTTT. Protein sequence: CASRRQGTHEKLFF. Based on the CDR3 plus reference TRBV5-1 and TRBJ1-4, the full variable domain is KAGVTQTPRYLIKTRGQQVTLSCSPISGHRSVSWYQQTPGQGLQFLFEYFSETQRNKGNFPGRFSGRQFSNSRSEMNVSTLELGDSALYLCASRRQGTHEKLFFGSGTQLSVL.

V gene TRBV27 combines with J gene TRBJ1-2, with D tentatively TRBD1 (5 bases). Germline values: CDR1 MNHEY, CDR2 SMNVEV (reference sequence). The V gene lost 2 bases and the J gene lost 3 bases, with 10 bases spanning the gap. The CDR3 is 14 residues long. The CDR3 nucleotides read TGTGCCAGCAGTTTACGGGGGGGTTACTATGGCTACACCTTC. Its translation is CASSLRGGYYGYTF.

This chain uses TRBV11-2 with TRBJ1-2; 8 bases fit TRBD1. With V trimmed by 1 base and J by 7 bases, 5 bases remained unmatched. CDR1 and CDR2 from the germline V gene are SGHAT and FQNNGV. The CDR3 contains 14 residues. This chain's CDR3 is CASSLGTGSLGYTF. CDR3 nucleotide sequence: TGTGCCAGCAGCTTAGGGACAGGGTCTCTTGGCTACACCTTC.

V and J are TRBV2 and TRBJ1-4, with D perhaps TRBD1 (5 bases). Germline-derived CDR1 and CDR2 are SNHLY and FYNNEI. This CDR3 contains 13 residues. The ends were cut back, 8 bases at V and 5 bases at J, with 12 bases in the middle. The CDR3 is CASLREVNEKLFF. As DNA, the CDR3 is TGTGCCAGCCTCAGGGAAGTGAATGAAAAACTGTTTTTT.

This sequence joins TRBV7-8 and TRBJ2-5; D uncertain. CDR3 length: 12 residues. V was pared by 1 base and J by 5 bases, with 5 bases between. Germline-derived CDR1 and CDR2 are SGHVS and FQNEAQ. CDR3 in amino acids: CASSLVSETQYF. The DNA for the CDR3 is TGTGCCAGCAGCTTAGTGTCTGAGACCCAGTACTTC.

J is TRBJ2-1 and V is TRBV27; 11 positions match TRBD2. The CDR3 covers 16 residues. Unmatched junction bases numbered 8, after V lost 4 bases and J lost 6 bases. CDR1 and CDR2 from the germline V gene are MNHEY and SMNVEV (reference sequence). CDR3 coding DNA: TGTGCCAGCAGTTCGCCTATAGCGGGAGGGCTCAATGAGCAGTTCTTC. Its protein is CASSSPIAGGLNEQFF.

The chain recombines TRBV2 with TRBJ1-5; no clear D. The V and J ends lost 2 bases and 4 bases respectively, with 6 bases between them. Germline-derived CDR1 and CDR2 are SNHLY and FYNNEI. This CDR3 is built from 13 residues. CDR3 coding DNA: TGTGCCAGCAGTGAAACGGGGAATCAGCCCCAGCATTTT. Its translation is CASSETGNQPQHF.

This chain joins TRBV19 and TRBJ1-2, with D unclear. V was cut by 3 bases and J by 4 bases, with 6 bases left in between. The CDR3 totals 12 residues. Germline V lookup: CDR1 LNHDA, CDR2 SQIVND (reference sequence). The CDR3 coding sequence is TGTGCCAGTAGTATGATGAGCTATGGCTACACCTTC. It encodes CASSMMSYGYTF. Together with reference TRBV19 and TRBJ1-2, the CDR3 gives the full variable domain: DGGITQSPKYLFRKEGQNVTLSCEQNLNHDAMYWYRQDPGQGLRLIYYSQIVNDFQKGDIAEGYSVSREKKESFPLTVTSAQKNPTAFYLCASSMMSYGYTFGSGTRLTVV.

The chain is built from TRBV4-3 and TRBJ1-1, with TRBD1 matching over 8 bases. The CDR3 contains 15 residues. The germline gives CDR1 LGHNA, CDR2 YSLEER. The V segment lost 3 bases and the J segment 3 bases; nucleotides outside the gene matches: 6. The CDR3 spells CASSQATGGYTEAFF. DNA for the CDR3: TGCGCCAGCAGCCAGGCTACAGGGGGATACACTGAAGCTTTCTTT.

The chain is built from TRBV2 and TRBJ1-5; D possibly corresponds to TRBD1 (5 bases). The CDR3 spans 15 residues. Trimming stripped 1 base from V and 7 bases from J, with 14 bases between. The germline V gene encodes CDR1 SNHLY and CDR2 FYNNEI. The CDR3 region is CASSEERQLRQPQHF. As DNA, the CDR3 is TGTGCCAGCAGTGAAGAGAGACAGCTCCGACAGCCCCAGCATTTT.

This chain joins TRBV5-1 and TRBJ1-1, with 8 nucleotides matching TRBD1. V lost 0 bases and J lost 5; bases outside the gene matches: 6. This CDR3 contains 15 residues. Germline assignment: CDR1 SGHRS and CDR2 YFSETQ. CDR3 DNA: TGCGCCAGCAGCTTGGGAACAGGGGGGATTACTGAAGCTTTCTTT. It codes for CASSLGTGGITEAFF.

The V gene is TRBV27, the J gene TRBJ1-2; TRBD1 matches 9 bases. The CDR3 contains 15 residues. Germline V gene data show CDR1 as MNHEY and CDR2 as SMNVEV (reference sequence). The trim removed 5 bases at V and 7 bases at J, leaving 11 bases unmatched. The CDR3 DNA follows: TGTGCCAGCAGTCCCCGGACAGGGGATATTCGTGGCTACACCTTC. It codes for CASSPRTGDIRGYTF.